Listed below are T cell receptor beta chains from one sample, sequenced in a study of T cells in Graves' hyperthyroidism and ophthalmopathy. TCRdb called the multiplex PCR reads again in MiXCR, with one record for every CDR3 protein. The data hold hundreds of thousands of distinct CDR3 sequences, with approximately 15% observed a single time. Sequencing was carried out using blood. The origin of the receptors is a woman aged 18-30 years with Graves' hyperthyroidism. Each CDR3 is given with its conserved first and last residue. A D gene is named only where the DNA matches it firmly. Rows give clone size only sometimes, using once, few, many, or a class for an expanded clone.

many	TRBD2	TRBV7-3	TRBJ2-1	15	TGTGCCAGCAGCTTAGGGTGGAGCGGGGCATCGGAGCAGTTCTTC	CASSLGWSGASEQFF
NA	TRBD1	TRBV28	TRBJ1-2	14	TGTGCCAGCAGTCCGACGGACAGGCTATATGGCTACACCTTC	CASSPTDRLYGYTF
many	NA	TRBV6-1	TRBJ1-2	15	TGTGCCAGCAGTTTAAACAGGGCCATCAACTATGGCTACACCTTC	CASSLNRAINYGYTF
many	TRBD1	TRBV5-8	TRBJ2-7	15	TGTGCCAGCAGCATGACGACAGGGGGCTCCTACGAGCAGTACTTC	CASSMTTGGSYEQYF
many	TRBD2	TRBV18	TRBJ2-1	15	TGTGCCAGCTCACCTAGCGGGAGTATCTACAATGAGCAGTTCTTC	CASSPSGSIYNEQFF
many	TRBD1	TRBV12-3/TRBV12-4	TRBJ1-5	14	TGTGCCAGCAGTAAGACAGGGGTTGATCAGCCCCAGCATTTT	CASSKTGVDQPQHF
many	NA	TRBV7-3	TRBJ2-7	14	TGTGCCAGCAGCACCCAGGGGGGGAACTACGAGCAGTACTTC	CASSTQGGNYEQYF
many	TRBD1	TRBV7-9	TRBJ1-5	15	TGTGCCAGCAGCGCCGGGACAGGGGGCGGGCAGCCCCAGCATTTT	CASSAGTGGGQPQHF
many	NA	TRBV12-3/TRBV12-4	TRBJ2-7	22	TGTGCCAGCAGTTTGGGGACAGGGGTACTAGCGGGAGTCCCCCCCTATACCTACGAGCAGTACTTC	CASSLGTGVLAGVPPYTYEQYF
many	NA	TRBV6-2/TRBV6-3	TRBJ2-1	13	TGTGCCAGCAGCCACCGGGACCGAGATGAGCAGTTCTTC	CASSHRDRDEQFF
NA	TRBD2	TRBV30	TRBJ2-4	18	TGTGCCTGGACCCCCGTAGCGGGAAGGCCGCTAGCCAAAAACATTCAGTACTTC	CAWTPVAGRPLAKNIQYF
many	TRBD2	TRBV3-1	TRBJ2-1	15	TGTGCCAGCAGCCAGGGACTAGGTTCCTACAATGAGCAGTTCTTC	CASSQGLGSYNEQFF
once	TRBD1	TRBV11-2	TRBJ1-2	16	TGTGCCAGCAGCTTAGTTGGGACAGGGGCCAACTATGGCTACACCTTC	CASSLVGTGANYGYTF
NA	TRBD2	TRBV7-6	TRBJ2-3	15	TGTGCCAGCACCGGGACTAGCGGGAGCACAGATACGCAGTATTTT	CASTGTSGSTDTQYF
NA	TRBD1	TRBV12-3/TRBV12-4	TRBJ2-7	14	TGTGCCAGCAGCGCGTACAGGGGGTCCTACGAGCAGTACTTC	CASSAYRGSYEQYF
many	TRBD1	TRBV5-8	TRBJ2-3	17	TGTGCCAGCAGCTTCTTCGGGACAGGGGGCGAGGCAGATACGCAGTATTTT	CASSFFGTGGEADTQYF
few	TRBD1	TRBV27	TRBJ2-6	17	TGTGCCAGCAGCACCGGGACAGTGGACTCTGGGGCCAACGTCCTGACTTTC	CASSTGTVDSGANVLTF